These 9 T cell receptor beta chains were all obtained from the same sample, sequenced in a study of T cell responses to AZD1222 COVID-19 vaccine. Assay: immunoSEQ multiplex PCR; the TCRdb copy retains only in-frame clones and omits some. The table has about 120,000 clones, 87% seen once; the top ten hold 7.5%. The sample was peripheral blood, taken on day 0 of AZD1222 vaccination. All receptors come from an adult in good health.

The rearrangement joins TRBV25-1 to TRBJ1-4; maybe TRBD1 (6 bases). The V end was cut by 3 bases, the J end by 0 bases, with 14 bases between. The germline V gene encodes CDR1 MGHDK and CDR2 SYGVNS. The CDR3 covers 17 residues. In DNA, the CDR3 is TGTGCCAGCAGTGACCCCACAGGGCCCGCAACTAATGAAAAACTGTTTTTT. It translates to CASSDPTGPATNEKLFF.

The CDR3 sequence is CASSESEWSPLHF. The CDR3 coding sequence is TGTGCCAGCAGTGAAAGTGAATGGTCACCCCTCCACTTT. The V and J genes are TRBV6-1 and TRBJ1-6; D remains unclear. Germline-derived CDR1 and CDR2 are MNHNS and SASEGT. CDR3 size: 13 residues. V lost 2 bases and J lost 10, with 9 bases in between.

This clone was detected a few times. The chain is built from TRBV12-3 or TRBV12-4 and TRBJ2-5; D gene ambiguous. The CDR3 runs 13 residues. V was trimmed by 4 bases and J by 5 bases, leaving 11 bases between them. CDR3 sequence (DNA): TGTGCCAGCAGTTCAAAAGGGTTGGAGACCCAGTACTTC. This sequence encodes CASSSKGLETQYF.

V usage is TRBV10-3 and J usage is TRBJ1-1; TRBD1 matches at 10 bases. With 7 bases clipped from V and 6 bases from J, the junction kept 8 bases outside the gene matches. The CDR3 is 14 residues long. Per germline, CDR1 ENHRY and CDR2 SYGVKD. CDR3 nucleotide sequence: TGTGCCATCAAAGGGGGACAGGGGAGATCTGAAGCTTTCTTT. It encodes CAIKGGQGRSEAFF.

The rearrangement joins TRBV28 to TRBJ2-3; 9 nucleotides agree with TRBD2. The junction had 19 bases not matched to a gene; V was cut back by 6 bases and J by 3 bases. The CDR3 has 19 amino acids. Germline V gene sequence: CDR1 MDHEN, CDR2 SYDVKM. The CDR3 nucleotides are TGTGCCAGCAGATTTGGACCGTCTTCAGGACTAGCGAGGACAGATACGCAGTATTTT. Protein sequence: CASRFGPSSGLARTDTQYF. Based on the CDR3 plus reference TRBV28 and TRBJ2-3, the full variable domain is DVKVTQSSRYLVKRTGEKVFLECVQDMDHENMFWYRQDPGLGLRLIYFSYDVKMKEKGDIPEGYSVSREKKERFSLILESASTNQTSMYLCASRFGPSSGLARTDTQYFGPGTRLTVL.

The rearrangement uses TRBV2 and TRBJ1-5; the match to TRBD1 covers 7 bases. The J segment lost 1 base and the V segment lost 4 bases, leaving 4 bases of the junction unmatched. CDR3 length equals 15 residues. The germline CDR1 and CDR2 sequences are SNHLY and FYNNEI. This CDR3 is CASSVEGASNQPQHF. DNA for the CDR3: TGTGCCAGCAGTGTCGAGGGGGCAAGCAATCAGCCCCAGCATTTT.

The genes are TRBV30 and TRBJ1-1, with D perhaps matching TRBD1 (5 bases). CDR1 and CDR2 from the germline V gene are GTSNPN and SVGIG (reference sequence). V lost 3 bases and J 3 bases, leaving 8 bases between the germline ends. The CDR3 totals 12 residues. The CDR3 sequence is CAWSQGHTEAFF. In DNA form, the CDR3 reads TGTGCCTGGAGCCAGGGTCACACTGAAGCTTTCTTT.

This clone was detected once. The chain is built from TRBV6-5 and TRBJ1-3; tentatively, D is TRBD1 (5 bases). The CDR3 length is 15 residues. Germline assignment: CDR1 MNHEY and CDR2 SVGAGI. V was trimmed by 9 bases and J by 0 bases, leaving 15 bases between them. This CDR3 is CASGGPNYSGNTIYF. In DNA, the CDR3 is TGTGCCAGTGGGGGTCCCAATTACTCTGGAAACACCATATATTTT.

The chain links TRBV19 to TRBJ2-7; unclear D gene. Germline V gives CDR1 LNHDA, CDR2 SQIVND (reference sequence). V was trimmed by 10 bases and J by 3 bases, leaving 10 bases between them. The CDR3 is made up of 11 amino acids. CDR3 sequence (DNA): TGTGCCACTAGGATTGGCTACGAGCAGTACTTC. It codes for CATRIGYEQYF.